Shown below are 20 T cell receptor beta chains from a single sample sequenced in a study of T cells in Graves' hyperthyroidism and ophthalmopathy. Template material for amplifying TCR beta CDR3 regions consisted of RNA transcripts. HTBI primers were used for first-round RT-PCR of the TCR CDR3. TCRdb re-called the multiplex PCR reads through MiXCR, storing one row per CDR3 protein. The data contain a few hundred thousand distinct CDR3 sequences, around 15% of them singletons. Sequenced: blood. These receptors were taken from a woman between 25 and 40 years old with Graves' ophthalmopathy.

This clonotype was seen repeatedly, ten times or more. This sequence joins TRBV6-5 and TRBJ2-3; D remains ambiguous. V dropped 0 bases and J dropped 3 bases, with 4 bases sitting between them. The CDR3 length is 13 residues. Germline CDR1 MNHEY, CDR2 SVGAGI. The CDR3 sequence is CASSYSPTDTQYF. In DNA form, the CDR3 reads TGTGCCAGCAGTTACTCTCCAACAGATACGCAGTATTTT.

This clonotype occurred many times. The chain is built from TRBV20-1 and TRBJ2-1; D tentatively reads TRBD1 or TRBD2 (6 bases each). V lost 0 bases and J lost 0, with 12 bases in between. Germline values: CDR1 DFQATT, CDR2 SNEGSKA (reference sequence). The CDR3 is 16 amino acids. The CDR3 protein is CSARDLGGSSYNEQFF. The DNA for the CDR3 is TGCAGTGCTAGAGATCTAGGGGGGAGCTCCTACAATGAGCAGTTCTTC.

This clonotype was counted between two and nine times. The rearrangement uses TRBV6-1 and TRBJ1-1, with no clear D. The germline V gene encodes CDR1 MNHNS and CDR2 SASEGT. There are 14 residues in the CDR3. V dropped 5 bases and J dropped 0 bases, with 10 bases sitting between them. The chain's CDR3 is CASSPLGLNTEAFF. In nucleotides, the CDR3 is TGTGCCAGCAGTCCGCTAGGCTTGAACACTGAAGCTTTCTTT.

In its sample, this clonotype was seen many times. The chain employs TRBV20-1 and TRBJ2-3, with D perhaps TRBD2 (5 bases). The CDR3 runs 16 residues. Trimming removed 0 bases from V and 1 base from J, with 14 bases in between. Germline values: CDR1 DFQATT, CDR2 SNEGSKA (reference sequence). CDR3 sequence reads: CSARDTPGGRTDTQYF. The CDR3 DNA is TGCAGTGCTAGAGACACCCCGGGCGGGCGCACAGATACGCAGTATTTT.

This clonotype was recorded many times. The V gene is TRBV4-2, the J gene TRBJ2-1; 15 bases map to TRBD2. In germline, CDR1 is LGHNA, CDR2 YNFKEQ. The CDR3 sequence is 19 residues long. The J segment lost 3 bases and the V segment lost 0 bases, leaving 6 bases of the junction unmatched. In DNA, the CDR3 is TGTGCCAGCAGCCAAGAAGGAGGACTAGCGGGGGGGTACTACAATGAGCAGTTCTTC. Amino acid sequence: CASSQEGGLAGGYYNEQFF.

J is TRBJ1-2 and V is TRBV7-9, with no clear D. This CDR3 comprises 14 residues. CDR1 is SEHNR and CDR2 is FQNEAQ in the germline V gene (reference sequence). With 5 bases removed from V and 2 bases from J, the gap between germline ends came to 12 bases. Here the CDR3 DNA reads TGTGCCAGCAGCGCCAGGAAGGAAAACTATGGCTACACCTTC. It codes for CASSARKENYGYTF. The complete variable domain, with remaining parts taken from reference TRBV7-9 and TRBJ1-2, reads DTGVSQNPRHKITKRGQNVTFRCDPISEHNRLYWYRQTLGQGPEFLTYFQNEAQLEKSRLLSDRFSAERPKGSFSTLEIQRTEQGDSAMYLCASSARKENYGYTFGSGTRLTVV.

The chain couples TRBV11-3 to TRBJ2-2; tentatively, D is TRBD1 or TRBD2 (5 bases each). From germline, CDR1 is SGHNT and CDR2 YENEEA. The CDR3 spans 17 residues. Trimming cost V 1 base and J 3 bases, with 15 bases left between them. CDR3 sequence reads: CASSLGLEQDYTGELFF. For the CDR3, the DNA is TGTGCCAGCAGCTTAGGGTTAGAACAGGACTACACCGGGGAGCTGTTTTTT.

The table lists this clonotype with a few counts. Since a much larger clone is just one base distant, this may be a read error. The rearrangement links TRBV27 to TRBJ2-1, with 7 bases fitting TRBD1. Germline V gene data show CDR1 as MNHEY and CDR2 as SMNVEV (reference sequence). CDR3 size: 13 residues. The CDR3 nucleotides are TGTGCCTGCAGTTTGAACAGGGGCGATGAGCAGTTCTTC. It codes for CACSLNRGDEQFF.

CDR3 sequence: CASSSRVLDSPYNEQFF. The CDR3, as DNA: TGTGCCAGCAGCTCGAGGGTGTTGGACAGCCCCTACAATGAGCAGTTCTTC. The genes are TRBV5-5 and TRBJ2-1, with D perhaps matching TRBD1 (6 bases). Trimming pared 3 bases from V and 2 bases from J, leaving 18 bases between. The length of the CDR3 is 17 residues. Germline V gene lookup returns CDR1 SGHKS and CDR2 YYEKEE (reference sequence).

This clonotype has a handful of counts. The CDR3 here is CATSSLSGTGNTGELFF. DNA for the CDR3: TGTGCCACCAGTAGCCTCTCCGGGACAGGGAACACCGGGGAGCTGTTTTTT. V gene TRBV24-1 combines with J gene TRBJ2-2; 8 bases are a match to TRBD1. V lost 6 bases and J lost 1; bases outside the gene matches: 9. Germline V lookup: CDR1 KGHDR, CDR2 SFDVKD. The CDR3 consists of 17 residues.

This clonotype was detected ten times or more. CDR3 bases: TGTGCCAGCAGTGACCCCCCGGGACGGGGACTCGAGACCCAGTACTTC. Its translation is CASSDPPGRGLETQYF. This sequence joins TRBV25-1 and TRBJ2-5, with D tentatively TRBD2 (6 bases). The CDR3 contains 16 residues. Trimming shortened V by 3 bases and J by 5 bases, and 19 bases separated the two germline ends. The germline V gene encodes CDR1 MGHDK and CDR2 SYGVNS.

Ten or more counts support this clonotype. The V gene is TRBV27, the J gene TRBJ2-7; D is possibly TRBD1 (6 bases). This CDR3 has 14 residues. The germline V gene encodes CDR1 MNHEY and CDR2 SMNVEV (reference sequence). Trimming shortened V by 8 bases and J by 4 bases, and 18 bases separated the two germline ends. CDR3 residues: CASGGRGIGYEQYF. Written as DNA, the CDR3 is TGTGCCAGCGGGGGTAGGGGGATTGGGTACGAGCAGTACTTC.

This clonotype was counted at least ten times. This chain joins TRBV5-1 and TRBJ1-1; D is unresolved. Trimming removed 6 bases at V and 0 bases at J, with 9 bases between. Germline lookup yields CDR1 SGHRS and CDR2 YFSETQ. The CDR3 totals 13 residues. The CDR3 region is CASNQYLNTEAFF. The DNA of the CDR3 is TGCGCCAGCAACCAGTACTTGAACACTGAAGCTTTCTTT.

At least ten counts were recorded for this clonotype. CDR3 amino acids: CSARDLELARETQYF. The CDR3 DNA follows: TGCAGTGCTAGAGATTTGGAACTAGCGCGGGAGACCCAGTACTTC. V is TRBV20-1 and J is TRBJ2-5, with TRBD2 matching over 7 bases. The CDR3 extends over 15 amino acids. V trimming: 0 bases; J trimming: 5 bases; junction bases outside the gene matches: 9. The V gene's germline CDR1 is DFQATT and CDR2 SNEGSKA (reference sequence).

V usage is TRBV19 and J usage is TRBJ1-2, with a possible D match to TRBD1 (5 bases). CDR3 length: 14 amino acids. The V and J ends lost 7 bases and 5 bases respectively, with 17 bases between them. The V gene's germline CDR1 is LNHDA and CDR2 SQIVND (reference sequence). CDR3 sequence (DNA): TGTGCCAGTAAAATAGGACAAACCGGGTATGGCTACACCTTC. Translating it yields CASKIGQTGYGYTF.

In this sample, this clonotype turned up many times. The chain recombines TRBV19 with TRBJ1-5, with TRBD1 as a possible D gene (5 bases). This CDR3 region has 13 residues. The ends were cut back, 7 bases at V and 7 bases at J, with 14 bases in the middle. The germline CDR1 and CDR2 sequences are LNHDA and SQIVND (reference sequence). The CDR3 sequence: CASTYSEGQPQHF. In DNA form, the CDR3 reads TGTGCCAGTACCTATTCGGAGGGGCAGCCCCAGCATTTT.

The genes are TRBV15 and TRBJ2-1; D is unresolved. The CDR3 is 11 residues long. The germline V gene has CDR1 LNHNV and CDR2 YYDKDF (reference sequence). Trimming took off 5 bases at V and 7 bases at J, with 6 bases between the two ends. The chain's CDR3 is CATSGRNEQFF. In DNA, the CDR3 is TGTGCCACCAGCGGACGTAATGAGCAGTTCTTC. Supplemented by reference TRBV15 and TRBJ2-1, the full variable domain reads DAMVIQNPRYQVTQFGKPVTLSCSQTLNHNVMYWYQQKSSQAPKLLFHYYDKDFNNEADTPDNFQSRRPNTSFCFLDIRSPGLGDTAMYLCATSGRNEQFFGPGTRLTVL.

The chain has TRBV10-2 and TRBJ1-2; 9 bases are a match to TRBD1. This CDR3 is built from 13 residues. Germline V gives CDR1 WSHSY, CDR2 SAAADI. Losses at the gene ends were 8 bases for V and 4 bases for J; bases not matched to a gene: 5. CDR3 in amino acids: CASLETGGYGYTF. The CDR3 DNA is TGCGCCAGCCTTGAGACAGGGGGCTATGGCTACACCTTC.

This clonotype was detected ten times or more. The chain is built from TRBV28 and TRBJ1-1, with TRBD1 matching over 8 bases. From germline, CDR1 is MDHEN and CDR2 SYDVKM. With 1 base clipped from V and 5 bases from J, the junction kept 3 bases outside the gene matches. This CDR3 spans 14 amino acids. The CDR3 loop is CASSLFRTGTEAFF. In DNA form, the CDR3 reads TGTGCCAGCAGTTTATTTAGGACAGGGACTGAAGCTTTCTTT.

A remark on this clonotype: A much larger clone differs from this one at a single base, so this may be a read error. The chain has TRBV12-3 or TRBV12-4 and TRBJ1-1; unclear D gene. The CDR3 is 11 amino acids. The CDR3 reads CARPFGTEASF. Written as DNA, the CDR3 is TGTGCCCGCCCCTTTGGCACTGAAGCTTCCTTT.